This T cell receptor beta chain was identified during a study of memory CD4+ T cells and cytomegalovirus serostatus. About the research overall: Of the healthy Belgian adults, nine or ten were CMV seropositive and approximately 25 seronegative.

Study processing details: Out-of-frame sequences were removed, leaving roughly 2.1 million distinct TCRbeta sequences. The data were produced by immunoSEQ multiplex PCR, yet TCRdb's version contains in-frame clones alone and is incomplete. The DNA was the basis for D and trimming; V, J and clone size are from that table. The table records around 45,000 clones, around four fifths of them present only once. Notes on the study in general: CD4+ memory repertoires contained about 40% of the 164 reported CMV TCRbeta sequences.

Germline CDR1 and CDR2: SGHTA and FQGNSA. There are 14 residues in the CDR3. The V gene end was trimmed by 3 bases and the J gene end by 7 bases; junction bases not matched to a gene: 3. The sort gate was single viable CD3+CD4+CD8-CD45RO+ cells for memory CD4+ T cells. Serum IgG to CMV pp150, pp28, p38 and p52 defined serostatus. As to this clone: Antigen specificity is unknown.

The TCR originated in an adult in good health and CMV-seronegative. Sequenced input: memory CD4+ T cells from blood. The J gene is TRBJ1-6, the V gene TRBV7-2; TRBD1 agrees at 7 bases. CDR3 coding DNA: TGTGCCAGCAGCTTCGGACAGGAAAATTCACCCCTCCACTTT. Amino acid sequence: CASSFGQENSPLHF.